This is a list of T cell receptor beta chains from one sample in a study of shared clonotypes between healthy human individuals. Libraries were prepared by immunoSEQ multiplex PCR; TCRdb keeps only in-frame clonotypes and omits some of them. Of millions of clones in the sample, just over 90% were seen once. The sequenced sample was naive CD8+ T cells from PBMCs. These receptors were collected from a man between 18 and 29 years old in good health. Some clones in this sample may be carry-over from other donors' samples. Each CDR3 is given with its conserved first and last residue. Each record gives: V gene, J gene, D gene, clone size, CDR3 DNA, CDR3 protein. The D gene is left open where the match is weak. The size field is filled for only some rows; it gives once, few, many or a size class.

>TRBV7-2|TRBJ2-7|TRBD2|-
TGTGCCAGCAGCTTAGTGCGAGGAGCGGGAGCCGAGCAGTACTTC
CASSLVRGAGAEQYF
>TRBV2|TRBJ2-3|TRBD1|-
TGTGCCGGCAACAGGGGCCCTAGCACAGATACGCAGTATTTT
CAGNRGPSTDTQYF
>TRBV10-3|TRBJ2-7|TRBD2|-
TGTGCCATCAGTGTACGGTCGGGTAGCGGGAGGGCCATTTACGAGCAGTACTTC
CAISVRSGSGRAIYEQYF
>TRBV2|TRBJ1-2|TRBD1|few
TGTGCCACTATCCGGGGGGCGGACAGGGATGGCTACACCTTC
CATIRGADRDGYTF
>TRBV5-6|TRBJ1-1|-|once
TGTGCCAGCAGCTTGGTCGGGGGTATCGGCAAAGCTTTCTTT
CASSLVGGIGKAFF
>TRBV11-3|TRBJ2-7|-|-
TGTGCCAGCAGTCTAGGGCCTCGAAAAGGGATTTACGAGCAGTACTTC
CASSLGPRKGIYEQYF
>TRBV5-1|TRBJ2-7|-|-
TGCGCCAGCAGCCCGACGGAACTCCTCTACGAGCAGTACTTC
CASSPTELLYEQYF
>TRBV7-9|TRBJ2-6|-|-
TGTGCCAGCAGCGTTCTTAATGGGGAACCTGGGGCCAACGTCCTGACTTTC
CASSVLNGEPGANVLTF
>TRBV11-2|TRBJ2-3|-|-
TGTGCCAGCAGCTTAGTGAGCACAGATACGCAGTATTTT
CASSLVSTDTQYF
>TRBV7-9|TRBJ1-1|-|-
TGTGCCAGCAGCTGGGGGCAGGGAGCCACTGAAGCTTTCTTT
CASSWGQGATEAFF
>TRBV27|TRBJ1-5|TRBD1|-
TGTGCCAGCAGTCCCAGTTTGAGGGGGCCTAGCAATCAGCCCCAGCATTTT
CASSPSLRGPSNQPQHF
>TRBV28|TRBJ2-2|-|-
TGTGCCAGCAGTCCTAGACTGACCGGGGAGCTGTTTTTT
CASSPRLTGELFF